Each of the 26 T cell receptor beta chains below was sequenced from the same sample in a study of blood T cell repertoires in COVID-19. TCRdb keeps only in-frame clones here, not all; method: immunoSEQ multiplex PCR. Here the sample spans just over 250,000 clones, over 80% being singletons. Source material: peripheral blood. The receptor set was obtained from a woman in her sixties or seventies with COVID-19, enrolled during active disease.

The rearrangement uses TRBV24-1 and TRBJ2-3; 10 bases match TRBD2. Trimming at V came to 8 bases and at J to 0 bases, leaving 1 base not matched to a gene. The CDR3 is 14 residues long. Germline V gene data show CDR1 as KGHDR and CDR2 as SFDVKD. CDR3 loop: CATKAGGSTDTQYF. In DNA form, the CDR3 reads TGTGCCACCAAAGCGGGAGGGAGCACAGATACGCAGTATTTT.

The chain has TRBV7-2 and TRBJ2-6, with a weak D call TRBD1 (5 bases). Germline-derived CDR1 and CDR2 are SGHTA and FQGNSA. Deletions cut 3 bases from V and 4 bases from J, with 10 bases between. The CDR3 spans 15 residues. Here the CDR3 reads CASSFGASGANVLTF. The CDR3 DNA follows: TGTGCCAGCAGCTTTGGGGCTTCCGGGGCCAACGTCCTGACTTTC.

The V and J genes are TRBV28 and TRBJ1-5; D is possibly TRBD1 (5 bases). The CDR3 is 15 amino acids. V dropped 7 bases and J dropped 5 bases, with 18 bases sitting between them. CDR1 MDHEN and CDR2 SYDVKM come from the germline V gene. CDR3: CASNGRERGDQPQHF. The CDR3 bases are TGTGCCAGCAACGGCAGGGAAAGGGGCGATCAGCCCCAGCATTTT.

The chain joins TRBV5-4 to TRBJ2-3; TRBD2 is a possible D gene (5 bases). The CDR3 runs 14 residues. Trimming took off 0 bases at V and 4 bases at J, with 9 bases between the two ends. Germline CDR1 and CDR2: SGHNT and YYREEE (reference sequence). The CDR3 spells CASSLVGVPDTQYF. The CDR3 DNA follows: TGTGCCAGCAGCTTGGTCGGGGTGCCAGATACGCAGTATTTT.

The chain employs TRBV3-1 (or the pseudogene TRBV3-2) and TRBJ2-5; D is undetermined. The CDR3 has 13 amino acids. V lost 1 base and J lost 1, with 4 bases in between. In germline, CDR1 is LGHDT, CDR2 YNNKEL (reference sequence). This CDR3 reads CASSQASQETQYF. Written as DNA, the CDR3 is TGTGCCAGCAGCCAAGCCTCCCAAGAGACCCAGTACTTC.

This sequence joins TRBV25-1 and TRBJ2-5, with TRBD2 matching over 8 bases. The V gene end was trimmed by 0 bases and the J gene end by 5 bases; junction bases not matched to a gene: 5. The CDR3 covers 15 residues. Germline lookup yields CDR1 MGHDK and CDR2 SYGVNS. The CDR3 is CASSEYGLAGETQYF. The CDR3 DNA follows: TGTGCCAGCAGTGAATATGGGCTAGCGGGTGAGACCCAGTACTTC.

The chain employs TRBV19 and TRBJ1-2; possibly TRBD1 for D (6 bases). This CDR3 has 12 residues. Germline V lookup: CDR1 LNHDA, CDR2 SQIVND (reference sequence). Trimming took 6 bases from V and 2 from J, leaving 7 bases between them. The CDR3 spells CASRTGNYGYTF. In DNA, the CDR3 is TGTGCCAGTAGAACAGGGAACTATGGCTACACCTTC. Full variable domain (missing parts from reference TRBV19 and TRBJ1-2): DGGITQSPKYLFRKEGQNVTLSCEQNLNHDAMYWYRQDPGQGLRLIYYSQIVNDFQKGDIAEGYSVSREKKESFPLTVTSAQKNPTAFYLCASRTGNYGYTFGSGTRLTVV.

The V and J genes are TRBV18 and TRBJ2-3; D gene unclear. From germline, CDR1 is KGHSH and CDR2 LQKENI. Trimming cost V 2 bases and J 0 bases, with 6 bases left between them. The length of the CDR3 is 14 residues. The DNA of the CDR3 is TGTGCCAGCTCACCAGCGGTTAGCACAGATACGCAGTATTTT. This translates into CASSPAVSTDTQYF.

The chain combines TRBV14 with TRBJ2-3; possible D gene TRBD1, 5 bases. Trimming pared 4 bases from V and 1 base from J, leaving 6 bases between. Germline V lookup: CDR1 SGHDN, CDR2 FVKESK. This CDR3 spans 13 amino acids. The CDR3 coding sequence is TGTGCCAGCAGCCCGACAGGCACAGATACGCAGTATTTT. Amino acids: CASSPTGTDTQYF.

V is TRBV7-8 and J is TRBJ2-3, with 11 bases identical to TRBD2. The CDR3 has 14 residues. V was pared by 7 bases and J by 4 bases, with 4 bases of the junction left unmatched. Germline CDR1 is SGHVS and CDR2 is FQNEAQ. The CDR3 sequence is CASNRLAGPDTQYF. CDR3 coding DNA: TGTGCCAGCAACCGACTAGCGGGACCAGATACGCAGTATTTT.

This rearrangement joins TRBV24-1 to TRBJ2-7; possibly TRBD2 for D (5 bases). The germline CDR1 and CDR2 sequences are KGHDR and SFDVKD. The CDR3 is 15 amino acids. V lost 3 bases to trimming and J lost 2 bases, with 13 bases between them. The DNA for the CDR3 is TGTGCCACCAGTGATCCGGCCACGGGAACCTACGAGCAGTACTTC. This codes for CATSDPATGTYEQYF.

The chain employs TRBV6-5 and TRBJ1-4; tentative D call: TRBD1 (6 bases). Germline CDR1 reads MNHEY; CDR2 reads SVGAGI. CDR3 length: 15 residues. Trimming stripped 4 bases from V and 3 bases from J, with 12 bases between. As DNA, the CDR3 is TGTGCCAGCAGTTCTCAGGGGCGGTCTAATGAAAAACTGTTTTTT. Encoded protein: CASSSQGRSNEKLFF.

V and J are TRBV13 and TRBJ1-4; 7 nucleotides agree with TRBD1. Per the germline V gene, CDR1 is PRHDT and CDR2 is FYEKMQ (reference sequence). J gave up 4 bases and V 5 bases, and 7 bases lay outside the gene matches. The CDR3 is made up of 15 amino acids. CDR3 nucleotides: TGTGCCAGCAGCCTCACAGGGGCCCTTAATGAAAAACTGTTTTTT. Its protein is CASSLTGALNEKLFF.

Concerning this clone: The same CDR3 also results from other DNA sequences found in this sample. The chain couples TRBV5-1 to TRBJ2-5; TRBD1 might be the D (5 bases). CDR1 is SGHRS, CDR2 YFSETQ, per germline. The CDR3 totals 14 residues. V lost 1 base and J lost 1, with 8 bases in between. CDR3: CASSLSGAQETQYF. CDR3 DNA: TGCGCCAGCAGCTTGTCTGGGGCCCAAGAGACCCAGTACTTC.

This chain connects TRBV7-9 to TRBJ2-2; weak D call: TRBD1 (5 bases). V lost 3 bases and J 4 bases, leaving 9 bases between the germline ends. Germline CDR1 and CDR2: SEHNR and FQNEAQ (reference sequence). The CDR3 consists of 14 residues. The CDR3 reads CASSFGATTGELFF. CDR3 nucleotide sequence: TGTGCCAGCAGCTTTGGGGCGACCACCGGGGAGCTGTTTTTT.

This clone came up once. The chain has TRBV11-3 and TRBJ1-1; D uncertain. Per germline, CDR1 SGHNT and CDR2 YENEEA. The ends were cut back, 7 bases at V and 1 base at J, with 13 bases in the middle. The CDR3 length is 14 residues. This CDR3 reads CASNYAGRNTEAFF. The CDR3 DNA sequence: TGTGCCAGCAACTATGCGGGAAGGAACACTGAAGCTTTCTTT.

The CDR3 spells CASSPSGLSSYEQYF. CDR3 nucleotide sequence: TGTGCCAGCAGCCCGAGCGGACTCAGCTCCTACGAGCAGTACTTC. The chain employs TRBV11-2 and TRBJ2-7; D might be TRBD2 (5 bases). CDR3 length: 15 amino acids. Germline V CDR1 and CDR2: SGHAT, FQNNGV. Trimming shortened V by 5 bases and J by 0 bases, and 14 bases separated the two germline ends.

V gene TRBV28 combines with J gene TRBJ2-1, with TRBD1 identical over 9 bases. The V and J ends lost 6 bases and 5 bases, in that order; junction bases with no gene match: 8. There are 15 residues in the CDR3. In germline, CDR1 is MDHEN, CDR2 SYDVKM. The CDR3 DNA is TGTGCCAGCAGGCCCCTACAGGGGGCGAACAATGAGCAGTTCTTC. Protein sequence: CASRPLQGANNEQFF.

The chain couples TRBV9 to TRBJ2-7; 10 positions agree with TRBD2. Germline values: CDR1 SGDLS, CDR2 YYNGEE. The CDR3 has 18 residues. V dropped 0 bases and J dropped 2; count of bases not matched to a gene: 11. CDR3 DNA sequence: TGTGCCAGCAGCGTAGGGGTCCTAGCGGGAGTAGGGGCCTACGAGCAGTACTTC. It is translated as CASSVGVLAGVGAYEQYF.

The V call is TRBV5-6, the J call TRBJ1-1; TRBD1 is a possible D gene (6 bases). V lost 4 bases and J lost 5, with 27 bases in between. Germline CDR1 and CDR2: SGHDT and YYEEEE. The length of the CDR3 is 18 residues. CDR3 bases: TGTGCCAGCAGCGCGACCCTGGCAGGGGATGGGTTTGGGACTGAAGCTTTCTTT. Its translation: CASSATLAGDGFGTEAFF. The complete variable domain, with remaining parts taken from reference TRBV5-6 and TRBJ1-1, reads DAGVTQSPTHLIKTRGQQVTLRCSPKSGHDTVSWYQQALGQGPQFIFQYYEEEERQRGNFPDRFSGHQFPNYSSELNVNALLLGDSALYLCASSATLAGDGFGTEAFFGQGTRLTVV.

V gene TRBV28 combines with J gene TRBJ1-4, with TRBD1 identical over 8 bases. This CDR3 spans 14 amino acids. Germline trimming cut 2 bases from V and 10 bases from J; bases unmatched to any gene: 6. Per germline, CDR1 MDHEN and CDR2 SYDVKM. CDR3 region: CASSLGQGSGKLFF. As DNA, the CDR3 is TGTGCCAGCAGTTTAGGACAGGGTTCCGGAAAACTGTTTTTT.

The genes are TRBV25-1 and TRBJ1-2; 7 bases map to TRBD1. Unmatched junction bases numbered 8, after V lost 0 bases and J lost 4 bases. The CDR3 is made up of 16 amino acids. The germline V gene encodes CDR1 MGHDK and CDR2 SYGVNS. CDR3 in amino acids: CASSEYDVTGTYGYTF. CDR3 nucleotides: TGTGCCAGCAGTGAATATGATGTGACAGGGACCTATGGCTACACCTTC.

This clone was observed a handful of times. The chain is built from TRBV27 and TRBJ1-5; D might be TRBD1 (6 bases). CDR1 and CDR2 (germline): MNHEY, SMNVEV (reference sequence). The V end lost 6 bases, the J end lost 2 bases, and 14 bases lay between the germline ends. The CDR3 contains 15 residues. The CDR3 nucleotides read TGTGCCAGCAGGGCACAGGGTGCGGGCAATCAGCCCCAGCATTTT. Amino acids: CASRAQGAGNQPQHF.

The genes are TRBV7-3 and TRBJ1-3; D uncertain. Germline V gene data show CDR1 as SGHTA and CDR2 as FQGTGA. The V gene lost 9 bases and the J gene lost 0 bases, with 9 bases spanning the gap. The CDR3 contains 13 residues. The CDR3 here is CASSLGSGNTIYF. As DNA, the CDR3 is TGTGCCAGTTCACTCGGCTCTGGAAACACCATATATTTT.

The chain uses TRBV12-3 or TRBV12-4 and TRBJ2-7; possibly TRBD1 for D (6 bases). V lost 7 bases and J 4 bases, leaving 8 bases between the germline ends. The CDR3 sequence is 11 residues long. The CDR3 sequence: CASTRGYEQYF. The CDR3 region has the DNA TGTGCCAGCACTAGGGGGTACGAGCAGTACTTC.

This chain links TRBV5-1 with TRBJ1-5; TRBD1 aligns across 7 bases. Looked up from germline, CDR1 is SGHRS and CDR2 is YFSETQ. V lost 2 bases to trimming and J lost 2 bases; unmatched junction nucleotides: 4. CDR3 length: 15 amino acids. The CDR3 sequence: CASSLQGSGNQPQHF. The CDR3 region has the DNA TGCGCCAGCAGCTTACAGGGGTCTGGCAATCAGCCCCAGCATTTT.